This entry lists 14 T cell receptor beta chains sequenced from one sample in a study of blood T cell repertoires in COVID-19. Profiled with immunoSEQ multiplex PCR; TCRdb holds only in-frame clones, not every one. The sample lists more than 300,000 clones; around 87% were seen once. Sequences were obtained from peripheral blood. The receptor source for this set is a woman younger than 45 with COVID-19, enrolled during active disease.

This chain joins TRBV19 and TRBJ2-3; the D is unclear. V lost 5 bases to trimming and J lost 2 bases, with 20 bases between them. The germline V gene has CDR1 LNHDA and CDR2 SQIVND (reference sequence). This CDR3 is built from 17 residues. This chain's CDR3 is CASSPRRTQLFTDTQYF. As DNA, the CDR3 is TGTGCCAGTAGTCCCCGGAGAACGCAACTTTTCACAGATACGCAGTATTTT.

This chain connects TRBV27 to TRBJ1-2; D ambiguous. The V end lost 2 bases, the J end lost 2 bases, and 9 bases lay between the germline ends. This CDR3 is 14 amino acids long. Germline V lookup: CDR1 MNHEY, CDR2 SMNVEV (reference sequence). In DNA, the CDR3 is TGTGCCAGCAGTTTAAGTGGGAGCAACTATGGCTACACCTTC. Its protein product is CASSLSGSNYGYTF.

The rearrangement links TRBV4-2 to TRBJ2-1, with D possibly being TRBD2 (6 bases). Germline V gives CDR1 LGHNA, CDR2 YNFKEQ. The ends were cut back, 4 bases at V and 5 bases at J, with 18 bases in the middle. This CDR3 is 16 amino acids long. The CDR3 DNA sequence: TGTGCCAGCAGCCGACTCATGGGGGGACCTCACAATGAGCAGTTCTTC. The encoded protein is CASSRLMGGPHNEQFF.

The gene calls are TRBV5-1 and TRBJ2-5; the match to TRBD2 covers 11 bases. Per germline, CDR1 SGHRS and CDR2 YFSETQ. V gave up 0 bases and J gave up 4 bases; unmatched junction bases: 2. CDR3 length: 15 amino acids. The CDR3 nucleotides read TGCGCCAGCAGCTTGGGACTAGCGGGACCAGAGACCCAGTACTTC. Translating it yields CASSLGLAGPETQYF.

The chain has TRBV9 and TRBJ2-7; 10 nucleotides agree with TRBD1. The CDR3 contains 16 residues. V lost 3 bases, J lost 2 bases, and 8 bases stayed unmatched. Germline V gene data show CDR1 as SGDLS and CDR2 as YYNGEE. CDR3 sequence reads: CASSAGSGTGAYEQYF. The CDR3 DNA reads TGTGCCAGCAGCGCAGGATCCGGGACAGGGGCCTACGAGCAGTACTTC.

This chain connects TRBV7-3 to TRBJ2-1; D is ambiguous. V was pared by 0 bases and J by 0 bases, with 6 bases between. Germline loops: CDR1 SGHTA, CDR2 FQGTGA. This CDR3 comprises 15 residues. CDR3 residues: CASSLTPSSYNEQFF. DNA of the CDR3: TGTGCCAGCAGCTTAACCCCCAGCTCCTACAATGAGCAGTTCTTC. Complete variable domain (other parts from reference TRBV7-3 and TRBJ2-1): GAGVSQTPSNKVTEKGKYVELRCDPISGHTALYWYRQSLGQGPEFLIYFQGTGAADDSGLPNDRFFAVRPEGSVSTLKIQRTERGDSAVYLCASSLTPSSYNEQFFGPGTRLTVL.

Written as DNA, the CDR3 is TGTGCCAGCCGCCCCCCCATCTATTCGGGCACTGAAGCTTTCTTT. Amino acids: CASRPPIYSGTEAFF. V is TRBV7-9 and J is TRBJ1-1; D is unclear. There are 15 residues in the CDR3. The V gene lost 8 bases and the J gene lost 4 bases, with 20 bases spanning the gap. CDR1 is SEHNR, CDR2 FQNEAQ, per germline (reference sequence).

This clone was seen just once. V usage is TRBV10-1 and J usage is TRBJ2-5; the D gene is possibly TRBD1 (5 bases). This CDR3 has 14 amino acids. V was trimmed by 0 bases and J by 7 bases, leaving 12 bases between them. CDR1 and CDR2 from the germline V gene are WNHNN and SYGVQD (reference sequence). The CDR3 region is CASSESAGSVTQYF. The CDR3 region has the DNA TGCGCCAGCAGTGAGTCCGCAGGGTCAGTGACCCAGTACTTC.

This chain connects TRBV5-5 to TRBJ2-7; the D is unclear. Germline assignment: CDR1 SGHKS and CDR2 YYEKEE (reference sequence). Deletions cut 2 bases from V and 5 bases from J, with 8 bases between. This CDR3 contains 12 residues. Here the CDR3 reads CASSLMADEQYF. The CDR3 DNA reads TGTGCCAGCAGCTTAATGGCAGACGAGCAGTACTTC.

The chain has TRBV9 and TRBJ2-5, with D possibly being TRBD1 (6 bases). From germline, CDR1 is SGDLS and CDR2 YYNGEE. The CDR3 length is 18 residues. Trimming stripped 0 bases from V and 2 bases from J, with 20 bases between. CDR3 sequence (DNA): TGTGCCAGCAGCGTAGGGCGGGTAGGGGGATTGGGTCAAGAGACCCAGTACTTC. This codes for CASSVGRVGGLGQETQYF. Looking up the rest from reference TRBV9 and TRBJ2-5 gives the full variable domain: DSGVTQTPKHLITATGQRVTLRCSPRSGDLSVYWYQQSLDQGLQFLIQYYNGEERAKGNILERFSAQQFPDLHSELNLSSLELGDSALYFCASSVGRVGGLGQETQYFGPGTRLLVL.

This chain uses TRBV28 with TRBJ1-5; D gene unclear. The CDR3 loop spans 13 amino acids. V was cut by 5 bases and J by 4 bases, with 9 bases left in between. Germline CDR1 is MDHEN and CDR2 is SYDVKM. CDR3 nucleotide sequence: TGTGCCAGCAGTCTATTCAGAAATCAGCCCCAGCATTTT. Translating it yields CASSLFRNQPQHF.

J is TRBJ1-6 and V is TRBV2; D remains ambiguous. Trimming cost V 8 bases and J 0 bases, with 5 bases left between them. Germline V gene sequence: CDR1 SNHLY, CDR2 FYNNEI. The CDR3 covers 13 residues. The CDR3 nucleotides are TGTGCCAGCGAGAGCTCCTATAATTCACCCCTCCACTTT. This translates into CASESSYNSPLHF. The full variable domain, rest sourced from reference TRBV2 and TRBJ1-6, is EPEVTQTPSHQVTQMGQEVILRCVPISNHLYFYWYRQILGQKVEFLVSFYNNEISEKSEIFDDQFSVERPDGSNFTLKIRSTKLEDSAMYFCASESSYNSPLHFGNGTRLTVT.

This clone turned up a few times. The chain is built from TRBV6-4 and TRBJ1-1; the D gene is possibly TRBD1 (6 bases). The germline V gene encodes CDR1 MRHNA and CDR2 SNTAGT. The CDR3 runs to 15 residues. V gave up 6 bases and J gave up 4 bases, with 18 bases separating them. The CDR3 is CASRPNWGGGTEAFF. DNA for the CDR3: TGTGCCAGCAGACCCAATTGGGGAGGGGGCACTGAAGCTTTCTTT.

This clone was counted a few times. The V call is TRBV6-1, the J call TRBJ2-7; unclear D gene. The CDR3 has 13 residues. The V end was cut by 3 bases, the J end by 1 base, with 7 bases between. CDR1 and CDR2 from the germline V gene are MNHNS and SASEGT. The CDR3 loop reads CASSDLRSYEQYF. In nucleotides, the CDR3 is TGTGCCAGCAGTGACCTCAGATCCTACGAGCAGTACTTC.